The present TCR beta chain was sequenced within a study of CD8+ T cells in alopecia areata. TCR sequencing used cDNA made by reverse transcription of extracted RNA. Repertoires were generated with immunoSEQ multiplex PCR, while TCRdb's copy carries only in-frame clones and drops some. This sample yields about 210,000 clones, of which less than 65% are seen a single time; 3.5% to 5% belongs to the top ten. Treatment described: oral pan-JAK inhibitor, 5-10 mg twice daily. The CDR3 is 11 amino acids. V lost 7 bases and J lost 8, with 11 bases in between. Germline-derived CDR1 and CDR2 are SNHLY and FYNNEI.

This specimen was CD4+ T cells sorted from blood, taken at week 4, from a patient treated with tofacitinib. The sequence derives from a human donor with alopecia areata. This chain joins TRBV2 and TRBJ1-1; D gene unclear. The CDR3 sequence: CASTGFREAFF. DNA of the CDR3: TGTGCCAGCACCGGGTTTCGGGAAGCTTTCTTT.